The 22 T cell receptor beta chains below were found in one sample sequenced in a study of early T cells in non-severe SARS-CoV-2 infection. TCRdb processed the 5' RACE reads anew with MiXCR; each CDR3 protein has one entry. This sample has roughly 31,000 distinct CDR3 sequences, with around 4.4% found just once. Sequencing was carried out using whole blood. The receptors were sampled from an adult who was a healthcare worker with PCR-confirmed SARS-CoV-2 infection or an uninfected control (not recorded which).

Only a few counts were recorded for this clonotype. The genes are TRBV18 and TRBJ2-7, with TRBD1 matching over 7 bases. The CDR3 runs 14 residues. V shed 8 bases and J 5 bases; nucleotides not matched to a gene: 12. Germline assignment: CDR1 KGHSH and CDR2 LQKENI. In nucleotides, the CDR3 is TGTGCCAGCCAGGCCCCGGGACAGTCCCACGAGCAGTACTTC. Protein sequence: CASQAPGQSHEQYF.

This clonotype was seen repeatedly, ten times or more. As DNA, the CDR3 is TGTGCCAGCAGCTTAGGAGAGAACGTCTACGAGCAGTACTTC. The encoded protein is CASSLGENVYEQYF. The chain employs TRBV7-9 and TRBJ2-7, with unresolved D. The V end was cut by 1 base, the J end by 3 bases, with 10 bases between. CDR1 is SEHNR, CDR2 FQNEAQ, per germline (reference sequence). The CDR3 runs to 14 residues.

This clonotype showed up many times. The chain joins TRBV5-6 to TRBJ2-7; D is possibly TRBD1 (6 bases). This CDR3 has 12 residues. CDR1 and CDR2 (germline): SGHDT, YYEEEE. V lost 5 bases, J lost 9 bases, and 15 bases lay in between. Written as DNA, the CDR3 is TGTGCCAGCAGGGGTTCAGGGGAGATGCAGTACTTC. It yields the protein CASRGSGEMQYF.

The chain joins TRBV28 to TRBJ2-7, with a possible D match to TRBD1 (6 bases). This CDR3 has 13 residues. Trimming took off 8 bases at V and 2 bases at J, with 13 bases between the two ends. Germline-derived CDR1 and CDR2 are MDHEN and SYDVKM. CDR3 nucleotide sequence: TGTGCCAGCGTCGGGACACCAACCTACGAGCAGTACTTC. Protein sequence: CASVGTPTYEQYF.

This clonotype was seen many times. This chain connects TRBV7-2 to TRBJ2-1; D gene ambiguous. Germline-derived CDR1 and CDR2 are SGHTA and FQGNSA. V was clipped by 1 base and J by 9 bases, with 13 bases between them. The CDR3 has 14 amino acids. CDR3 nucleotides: TGTGCCAGCAGCTTAGATACCCCCCCGGGTGAGCAGTTCTTC. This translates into CASSLDTPPGEQFF.

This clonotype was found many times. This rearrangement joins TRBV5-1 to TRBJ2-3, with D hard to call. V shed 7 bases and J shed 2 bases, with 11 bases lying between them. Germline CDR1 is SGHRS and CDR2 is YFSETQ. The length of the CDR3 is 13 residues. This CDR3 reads CASGDGATDTQYF. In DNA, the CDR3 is TGCGCCAGCGGCGACGGAGCCACAGATACGCAGTATTTT.

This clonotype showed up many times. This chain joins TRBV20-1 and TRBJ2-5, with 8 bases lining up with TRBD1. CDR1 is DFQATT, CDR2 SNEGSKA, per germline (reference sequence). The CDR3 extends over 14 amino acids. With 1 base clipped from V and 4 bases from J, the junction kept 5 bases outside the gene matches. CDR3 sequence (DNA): TGCAGTGCTAGAGGGACAGGGCAAGGAGAGACCCAGTACTTC. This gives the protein CSARGTGQGETQYF.

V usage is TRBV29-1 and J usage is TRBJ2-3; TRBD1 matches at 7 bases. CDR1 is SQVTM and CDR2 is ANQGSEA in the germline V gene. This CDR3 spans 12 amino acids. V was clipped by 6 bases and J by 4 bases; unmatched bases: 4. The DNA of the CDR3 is TGCAGCGTCCGACAGGGCGCAGATACGCAGTATTTT. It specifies CSVRQGADTQYF.

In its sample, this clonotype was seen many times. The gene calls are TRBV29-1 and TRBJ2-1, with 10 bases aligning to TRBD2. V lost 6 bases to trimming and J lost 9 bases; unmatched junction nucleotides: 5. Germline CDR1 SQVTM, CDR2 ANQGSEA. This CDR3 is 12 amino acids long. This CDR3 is CSVYWTSGEQFF. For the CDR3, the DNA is TGCAGCGTGTACTGGACTAGCGGTGAGCAGTTCTTC.

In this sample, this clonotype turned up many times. CDR3 region: CASSQDIRAGWNEQFF. For the CDR3, the DNA is TGCGCCAGCAGCCAAGATATAAGGGCAGGGTGGAATGAGCAGTTCTTC. The genes are TRBV4-1 and TRBJ2-1, with D possibly being TRBD1 (5 bases). This CDR3 has 16 residues. Trimming took off 0 bases at V and 7 bases at J, with 16 bases between the two ends. Germline CDR1 MGHRA, CDR2 YSYEKL.

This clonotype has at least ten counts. The CDR3 sequence is CASSRTGGSPLHF. The CDR3 DNA reads TGTGCCAGCAGTCGGACAGGGGGCTCACCCCTCCACTTT. The chain recombines TRBV2 with TRBJ1-6; TRBD1 aligns across 11 bases. Germline CDR1 SNHLY, CDR2 FYNNEI. This CDR3 spans 13 amino acids. Unmatched junction bases numbered 1, after V lost 5 bases and J lost 10 bases.

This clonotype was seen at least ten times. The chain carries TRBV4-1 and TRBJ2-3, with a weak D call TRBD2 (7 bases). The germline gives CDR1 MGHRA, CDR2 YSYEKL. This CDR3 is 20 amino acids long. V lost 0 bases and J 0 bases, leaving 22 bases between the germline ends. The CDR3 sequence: CASSQDHGGRKRGSTDTQYF. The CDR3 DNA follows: TGCGCCAGCAGCCAAGATCACGGGGGGCGTAAGCGGGGAAGCACAGATACGCAGTATTTT.

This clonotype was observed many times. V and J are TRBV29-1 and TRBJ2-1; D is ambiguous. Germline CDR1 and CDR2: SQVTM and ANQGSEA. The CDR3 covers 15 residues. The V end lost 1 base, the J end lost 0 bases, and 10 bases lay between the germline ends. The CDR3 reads CSVEGTISSYNEQFF. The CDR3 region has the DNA TGCAGCGTTGAAGGAACTATCAGCTCCTACAATGAGCAGTTCTTC.

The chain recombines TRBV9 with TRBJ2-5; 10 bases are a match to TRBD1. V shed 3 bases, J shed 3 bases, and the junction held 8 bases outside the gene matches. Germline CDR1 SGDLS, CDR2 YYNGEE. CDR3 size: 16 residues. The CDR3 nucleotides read TGTGCCAGCAGCGACCGACAGGGGGCAAGGGAAGAGACCCAGTACTTC. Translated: CASSDRQGAREETQYF.

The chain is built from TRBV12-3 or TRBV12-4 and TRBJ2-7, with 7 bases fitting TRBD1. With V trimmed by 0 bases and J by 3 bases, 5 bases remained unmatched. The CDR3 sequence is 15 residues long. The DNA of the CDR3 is TGTGCCAGCAGTTTAGCGGGATCAGGGGGCTACGAGCAGTACTTC. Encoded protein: CASSLAGSGGYEQYF.

The CDR3 DNA is TGTGCCAGCAGCCTCGAATGGGGGCGGGCCGGGGAGCTGTTTTTT. It encodes CASSLEWGRAGELFF. The chain employs TRBV5-4 and TRBJ2-2, with TRBD1 as a possible D gene (6 bases). The V gene lost 4 bases and the J gene lost 6 bases, with 16 bases spanning the gap. This CDR3 spans 15 amino acids. Germline V lookup: CDR1 SGHNT, CDR2 YYREEE (reference sequence).

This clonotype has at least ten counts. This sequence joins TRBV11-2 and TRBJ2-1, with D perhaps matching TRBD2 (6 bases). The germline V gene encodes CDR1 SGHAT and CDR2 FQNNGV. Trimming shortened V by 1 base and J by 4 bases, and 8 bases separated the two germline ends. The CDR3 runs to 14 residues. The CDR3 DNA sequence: TGTGCCAGCAGCTTAGCGGGAGCTTACAATGAGCAGTTCTTC. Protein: CASSLAGAYNEQFF.

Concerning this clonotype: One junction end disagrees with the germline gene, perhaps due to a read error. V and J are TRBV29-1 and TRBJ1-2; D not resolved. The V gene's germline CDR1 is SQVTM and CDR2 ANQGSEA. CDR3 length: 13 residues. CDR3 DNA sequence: TGCAGCGTTGATCGGGAGCCCGGGCGGTCCAACGCCTTC. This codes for CSVDREPGRSNAF.

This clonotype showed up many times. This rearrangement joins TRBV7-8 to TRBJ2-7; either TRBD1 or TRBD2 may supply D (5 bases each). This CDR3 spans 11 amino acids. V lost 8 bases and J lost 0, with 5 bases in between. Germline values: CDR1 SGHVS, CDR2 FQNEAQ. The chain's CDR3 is CASGGSYEQYF. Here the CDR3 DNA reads TGTGCCAGCGGGGGCTCCTACGAGCAGTACTTC.

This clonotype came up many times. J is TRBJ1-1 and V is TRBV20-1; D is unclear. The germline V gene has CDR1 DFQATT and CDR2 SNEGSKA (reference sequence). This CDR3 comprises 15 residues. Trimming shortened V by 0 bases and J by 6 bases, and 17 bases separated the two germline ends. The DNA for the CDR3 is TGCAGTGCTAGAGATAGGGCAGAGCCTCACGCTGAAGCTTTCTTT. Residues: CSARDRAEPHAEAFF.

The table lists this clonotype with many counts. CDR3 in DNA: TGTGCCCGGAGGGACAGGGTGGGCACCGGGGAGCTGTTTTTT. Encoded protein: CARRDRVGTGELFF. J is TRBJ2-2 and V is TRBV7-2; the match to TRBD1 covers 9 bases. The CDR3 has 14 amino acids. The V and J ends lost 11 bases and 4 bases, in that order; junction bases with no gene match: 8. Germline CDR1 reads SGHTA; CDR2 reads FQGNSA.

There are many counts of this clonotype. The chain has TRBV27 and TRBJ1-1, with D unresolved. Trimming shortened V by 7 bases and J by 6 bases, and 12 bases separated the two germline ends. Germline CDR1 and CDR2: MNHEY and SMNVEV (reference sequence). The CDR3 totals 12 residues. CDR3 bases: TGTGCCAGCAAAACCAGAGGTTCTGAAGCTTTCTTT. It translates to CASKTRGSEAFF.